One and the same sample provided the 17 T cell receptor beta chains below, sequenced in a study of T cells after yellow fever vaccination. TCRdb reprocessed the 5' RACE reads via MiXCR and lists one record per CDR3 protein. This sample yields approximately 550,000 distinct CDR3 sequences, of which roughly 12% are seen a single time; about 14% belongs to the top ten. The sample was PBMCs, taken on the day of the yellow fever booster vaccination. The receptors stem from a man younger than 45 who received the YFV17D yellow fever vaccine.

This clonotype was observed a few times. CDR3 coding DNA: TGTGCCAGCAGCCAAGTTAGGTCCATTGAAGCTTTCTTT. Its protein product is CASSQVRSIEAFF. V gene TRBV3-1 combines with J gene TRBJ1-1; D remains ambiguous. Germline CDR1 reads LGHDT; CDR2 reads YNNKEL (reference sequence). Trimming cost V 1 base and J 7 bases, with 10 bases left between them. The CDR3 has 13 amino acids.

This clonotype showed up just a few times. V usage is TRBV10-1 and J usage is TRBJ2-7; D is possibly TRBD2 (5 bases). CDR3 length equals 16 residues. The V and J ends lost 6 bases and 0 bases respectively, with 18 bases between them. Germline values: CDR1 WNHNN, CDR2 SYGVQD (reference sequence). CDR3: CASRPVSASISYEQYF. CDR3 DNA: TGCGCCAGCAGGCCGGTTAGCGCCTCCATCTCCTACGAGCAGTACTTC.

This clonotype was seen only a few times. The chain uses TRBV4-3 and TRBJ2-5; 9 bases map to TRBD1. The CDR3 spans 14 residues. Germline trimming cut 4 bases from V and 4 bases from J; bases unmatched to any gene: 4. CDR1 and CDR2 (germline): LGHNA, YSLEER. CDR3 DNA: TGCGCCAGCAGCCGAAACAGGGGGCCAGAGACCCAGTACTTC. This translates into CASSRNRGPETQYF.

This clonotype appeared a few times. The chain joins TRBV15 to TRBJ2-5; D not certain. CDR1 and CDR2 from the germline V gene are LNHNV and YYDKDF (reference sequence). The ends were cut back, 3 bases at V and 5 bases at J, with 13 bases in the middle. The CDR3 covers 14 residues. The CDR3 here is CATSSTTSVETQYF. The CDR3 DNA sequence: TGTGCCACCAGCAGCACCACCAGCGTGGAGACCCAGTACTTC.

The rearrangement links TRBV7-2 to TRBJ1-1; the D is unclear. Germline values: CDR1 SGHTA, CDR2 FQGNSA. With 6 bases removed from V and 1 base from J, the gap between germline ends came to 18 bases. The CDR3 sequence is 16 residues long. The CDR3 coding sequence is TGTGCCAGCAGGCGGGTGGGGTCCCCGGGGAACACTGAAGCTTTCTTT. Translating gives CASRRVGSPGNTEAFF.

This clonotype has just a few counts. This chain connects TRBV20-1 to TRBJ1-2; D is unclear. Germline-derived CDR1 and CDR2 are DFQATT and SNEGSKA (reference sequence). The CDR3 spans 12 residues. Trimming took 3 bases from V and 4 from J, leaving 9 bases between them. The CDR3 DNA is TGCAGTGCTAGTGGCGGGTCCTATGGCTACACCTTC. Translated, it gives CSASGGSYGYTF.

As concerns this clonotype: Because it lacks the conserved phenylalanine or tryptophan at the end, this CDR3 is likely a read error. It is unclear where the CDR3 begins or ends on the DNA, so no DNA is shown, and the CDR3 is as TCRdb lists it. This chain joins TRBV5-1 and TRBJ2-1; the table's D call, TRBD1, was not checked against the DNA. The CDR3 contains 14 residues when both ends are counted. Germline V gene sequence: CDR1 SGHRS, CDR2 YFSETQ. The CDR3 protein is CASSLEEGALKAFL.

This chain links TRBV30 with TRBJ2-7; 9 bases match TRBD1. The J segment lost 13 bases and the V segment lost 1 base, leaving 8 bases of the junction unmatched. The CDR3 consists of 12 residues. Germline lookup yields CDR1 GTSNPN and CDR2 SVGIG (reference sequence). Here the CDR3 DNA reads TGTGCCTGGAGTGCTTTCCGACAGGGGGAATACTTC. Protein sequence: CAWSAFRQGEYF. Full variable domain (remainder filled in from reference TRBV30 and TRBJ2-7): SQTIHQWPATLVQPVGSPLSLECTVEGTSNPNLYWYRQAAGRGLQLLFYSVGIGQISSEVPQNLSASRPQDRQFILSSKKLLLSDSGFYLCAWSAFRQGEYFGPGTRLTVT.

This sequence joins TRBV3-1 and TRBJ2-7; D ambiguous. This CDR3 has 12 residues. Germline CDR1 and CDR2: LGHDT and YNNKEL (reference sequence). The V gene lost 5 bases and the J gene lost 8 bases, with 13 bases spanning the gap. The CDR3 reads CASSSPTSQQYF. DNA of the CDR3: TGTGCCAGCAGCTCACCGACTTCCCAGCAGTACTTC.

Only a few counts were recorded for this clonotype. The DNA of the CDR3 is TGTGCCAGCAGCACCGGTGTAGCGGGAGACACCGGGGAGCTGTTTTTT. It is translated as CASSTGVAGDTGELFF. The rearrangement joins TRBV5-4 to TRBJ2-2, with TRBD2 matching 9 bases. Germline V gene sequence: CDR1 SGHNT, CDR2 YYREEE (reference sequence). The CDR3 is 16 residues long. V lost 4 bases, J lost 3 bases, and 7 bases stayed unmatched.

The V and J genes are TRBV5-6 and TRBJ1-2; perhaps TRBD1 as D (5 bases). The CDR3 totals 15 residues. Trimming removed 2 bases at V and 5 bases at J, with 16 bases between. Germline values: CDR1 SGHDT, CDR2 YYEEEE. The CDR3 sequence: CASSLRAGLMYGYTF. The CDR3 DNA reads as TGTGCCAGCAGCTTACGCGCAGGGCTAATGTATGGCTACACCTTC.

The chain recombines TRBV4-3 with TRBJ2-1; the D is unclear. V was pared by 1 base and J by 1 base, with 11 bases between. Germline values: CDR1 LGHNA, CDR2 YSLEER. This CDR3 contains 16 residues. DNA for the CDR3: TGCGCCAGCAGCCAAGTATTAGGGCAATCCTACAATGAGCAGTTCTTC. Protein sequence: CASSQVLGQSYNEQFF.

The chain is built from TRBV20-1 and TRBJ2-7, with 12 nucleotides matching TRBD2. V trimming: 2 bases; J trimming: 5 bases; junction bases outside the gene matches: 4. The germline gives CDR1 DFQATT, CDR2 SNEGSKA (reference sequence). This CDR3 spans 14 amino acids. Written as DNA, the CDR3 is TGCAGTGCTAGACTGACTAGCGGGAGAGACGAGCAGTACTTC. Protein: CSARLTSGRDEQYF.

The V call is TRBV7-2, the J call TRBJ1-1; D gene ambiguous. There are 13 residues in the CDR3. The V end was cut by 7 bases, the J end by 0 bases, with 9 bases between. Germline V lookup: CDR1 SGHTA, CDR2 FQGNSA. Here the CDR3 DNA reads TGTGCCAGCACCTCGTGGGTGAACACTGAAGCTTTCTTT. Translation gives CASTSWVNTEAFF.

The V call is TRBV14, the J call TRBJ2-1, with 11 bases matching TRBD2. Germline CDR1 SGHDN, CDR2 FVKESK. The CDR3 contains 16 residues. The V segment lost 4 bases and the J segment 5 bases; nucleotides outside the gene matches: 7. CDR3 sequence reads: CASSPSTSGSHNEQFF. CDR3 coding DNA: TGTGCCAGCAGCCCTTCTACTAGCGGGAGTCACAATGAGCAGTTCTTC.

This clonotype was counted at least ten times. Sequence at one end of the junction differs from germline and may be a read error. J is TRBJ2-1 and V is TRBV18, with 11 nucleotides matching TRBD2. The CDR3 has 15 amino acids. CDR1 and CDR2 (germline): KGHSH, LQKENI. The CDR3 bases are TGCGCCAGCAGCCCTGGCACTAGCGGGAGCAATGAGCAGTTCTTC. Protein product: CASSPGTSGSNEQFF.

The CDR3 sequence: CASSLYSGREQYF. The CDR3 DNA reads TGTGCCAGCAGTTTATATTCAGGGCGCGAGCAGTACTTC. This chain connects TRBV28 to TRBJ2-7, with D perhaps TRBD1 (5 bases). The ends were cut back, 1 base at V and 6 bases at J, with 10 bases in the middle. Germline V gene lookup returns CDR1 MDHEN and CDR2 SYDVKM. The CDR3 has 13 amino acids.